This T cell receptor (beta chain) was obtained from a study of post-analysis software for immune sequencing data. General observations from the study: With F measure, samples from one preparation batch clustered together strongly. Patients carried roughly five TRBV segments more frequently than controls did, and TRBV5-6, TRBV5-1 and TRBV20-1 were among them.

The junction had 3 bases not matched to a gene; V was cut back by 4 bases and J by 3 bases. This CDR3 contains 12 residues. CDR1 DFQATT and CDR2 SNEGSKA come from the germline V gene (reference sequence). This clonotype appeared a few times. No antigen is known for it. TCR beta cDNA libraries had unique molecular identifiers. MiXCR, applied by TCRdb to the PCR reads, yields one record per CDR3 protein. The data hold a few hundred thousand distinct CDR3 sequences, with less than 40% observed a single time. The receptor's source is a girl between 2 and 10 years old with multiple sclerosis. Sequencing used blood. This chain connects TRBV20-1 to TRBJ2-7, with 7 bases matching TRBD2. CDR3: CSATGLDYEQYF. CDR3 nucleotide sequence: TGCAGTGCTACCGGACTAGACTACGAGCAGTACTTC.